The source of this T cell receptor (beta chain) is a study of control samples from healthy donors and cancer patients. Libraries were prepared by immunoSEQ multiplex PCR; TCRdb keeps only in-frame clonotypes and omits some of them. The sample has more than 95,000 clones; around nine tenths are singletons. The germline V and J ends were trimmed by 6 bases and 0 bases, with 14 bases remaining between them. The CDR3 totals 14 residues. Germline loops: CDR1 SQVTM, CDR2 ANQGSEA. The sequence came from a man aged 60 to 75 with lung cancer. Sequences were obtained from PBMCs. J is TRBJ1-1 and V is TRBV29-1; D not certain. The DNA of the CDR3 is TGCAGCGTCAAAGTTTCGGGGATGAACACTGAAGCTTTCTTT. Protein product: CSVKVSGMNTEAFF.